The T cell receptor beta chain described here comes from a study of blood T cell repertoires in COVID-19. Whole-study context: PBMCs, B-cell-depleted T cells, or T cells provided the cDNA or gDNA that made up the material.

Original analysis: The authors estimated nucleated cell counts from reference gene primer amplification. Only in-frame clones appear in the TCRdb table, and some are missing; sequencing was by immunoSEQ multiplex PCR. D and trimming were read from the DNA, whereas the V and J calls and clone size are those reported in that table. The sample lists hundreds of thousands of clones, 65% to 85% occurring once. Participants were aged 18 to 89 years, lived in under 25 US areas, and enrolled virtually. The V gene's germline CDR1 is MNHEY and CDR2 SMNVEV (reference sequence). The CDR3 is 15 residues long. Trimming took 3 bases from V and 3 from J, leaving 12 bases between them.

The sample comprised PBMCs or T cells enriched from blood (not recorded which). V gene TRBV27 combines with J gene TRBJ1-5; TRBD1 is a possible D gene (6 bases). The sequence derives from a woman aged 40 to 50 with acute COVID-19. CDR3: CASSFGQGINQPQHF. The CDR3 nucleotides read TGTGCCAGCAGTTTTGGGCAGGGGATCAATCAGCCCCAGCATTTT.